The T cell receptor beta chain described here comes from a study of cytomegalovirus exposure and HLA in healthy donors. Overall study results and limits: The authors excluded some V segments, including TRBV6-2 and TRBV6-3, as indistinguishable.

V shed 0 bases and J shed 0 bases, with 10 bases lying between them. There are 16 residues in the CDR3. In germline, CDR1 is SGHAT, CDR2 FQNNGV. The primer mix had 60 Vbeta and 13 Jbeta primers. Assay: immunoSEQ multiplex PCR; the TCRdb copy retains only in-frame clones and omits some. The table lists 90,000 to 110,000 clones, approximately 80% of them singletons, with about 2% in the top ten. In this sample, this clone turned up a few times. The antigen remains undetermined. The material sequenced was PBMCs. The TCR comes from a woman between 25 and 40 years old in good health and CMV-seronegative. The chain carries TRBV11-2 and TRBJ2-3; TRBD1 might be the D (6 bases). CDR3 nucleotides: TGTGCCAGCAGCTTAGAGGCAGGGGCTAGCACAGATACGCAGTATTTT. Translating gives CASSLEAGASTDTQYF.